The 13 T cell receptor beta chains presented below share a single source sample, sequenced in a study of blood T cells in healthy people across ages. For the second PCR, which ran for about 7 to 12 cycles, a sample-barcoded 5' primer and a J-beta primer mix were used. TCRdb recomputed calls from the 5' RACE reads with MiXCR, one row per CDR3 protein. The repertoire holds some 700,000 distinct CDR3 sequences, with more than 40% as singletons. Sequences were obtained from blood. Every receptor here comes from a woman in her fifties or sixties in good health.

Only a few counts were recorded for this clonotype. The rearrangement links TRBV11-3 to TRBJ1-6; D gene unclear. Between the trimmed V and J ends, which lost 1 base and 7 bases, there was a span of 5 bases. This CDR3 spans 13 amino acids. The V gene's germline CDR1 is SGHNT and CDR2 YENEEA. The CDR3 nucleotides read TGTGCCAGCAGCTTAGGGACCAATTCACCCCTCCACTTT. This encodes CASSLGTNSPLHF.

The V call is TRBV20-1, the J call TRBJ2-7; possibly TRBD2 for D (6 bases). The CDR3 spans 12 residues. Trimming cost V 6 bases and J 3 bases, with 12 bases left between them. Germline lookup yields CDR1 DFQATT and CDR2 SNEGSKA (reference sequence). The chain's CDR3 is CSAGLSGYEQYF. Here the CDR3 DNA reads TGCAGTGCGGGACTTTCAGGCTACGAGCAGTACTTC.

The chain couples TRBV3-1 to TRBJ2-1; D may be TRBD2 (7 bases). The CDR3 spans 15 residues. V shed 1 base and J shed 7 bases, with 14 bases lying between them. Germline V gives CDR1 LGHDT, CDR2 YNNKEL (reference sequence). Here the CDR3 reads CASSQGGGGLNEQFF. The CDR3 DNA is TGTGCCAGCAGCCAAGGGGGGGGGGGGCTAAATGAGCAGTTCTTC.

This chain connects TRBV20-1 to TRBJ1-2; D gene ambiguous. CDR3 size: 14 residues. V shed 0 bases and J shed 5 bases, with 13 bases lying between them. The germline CDR1 and CDR2 sequences are DFQATT and SNEGSKA (reference sequence). The CDR3 loop is CSARDPTHKYGYTF. CDR3 DNA sequence: TGCAGTGCTAGAGACCCGACGCATAAGTATGGCTACACCTTC.

This sequence joins TRBV10-3 and TRBJ2-1; 11 nucleotides line up with TRBD2. CDR3 length equals 16 residues. CDR1 is ENHRY and CDR2 is SYGVKD in the germline V gene. The V and J ends lost 0 bases and 4 bases, in that order; junction bases with no gene match: 2. The CDR3 DNA reads as TGTGCCATCAGTGAGTCGTCTAGCGGGAGGTACAATGAGCAGTTCTTC. This codes for CAISESSSGRYNEQFF.

V usage is TRBV9 and J usage is TRBJ2-5; either TRBD1 or TRBD2 may supply D (5 bases each). The germline CDR1 and CDR2 sequences are SGDLS and YYNGEE. V was pared by 1 base and J by 3 bases, with 13 bases between. The CDR3 sequence is 15 residues long. Written as DNA, the CDR3 is TGTGCCAGCAGCGTATCAAGGGACCGAGAAGAGACCCAGTACTTC. Amino acids: CASSVSRDREETQYF.

The V and J genes are TRBV29-1 and TRBJ2-7, with TRBD1 matching over 7 bases. Germline values: CDR1 SQVTM, CDR2 ANQGSEA. CDR3 size: 13 residues. J lost 6 bases, V lost 7 bases, and 12 bases had no gene match. CDR3 residues: CSADRGRDGEQYF. The CDR3 nucleotides read TGCAGCGCCGATAGGGGGCGTGACGGCGAGCAGTACTTC.

This clonotype was seen more than once but under ten times. This chain links TRBV20-1 with TRBJ2-3; 8 positions agree with TRBD1. Germline values: CDR1 DFQATT, CDR2 SNEGSKA (reference sequence). J lost 4 bases, V lost 6 bases, and 9 bases had no gene match. The CDR3 spans 14 residues. The DNA of the CDR3 is TGCAGTGCGAGACGGGCAGGGGGCCCAGATACGCAGTATTTT. Its translation is CSARRAGGPDTQYF.

The V and J genes are TRBV29-1 and TRBJ1-5; TRBD1 is a possible D gene (6 bases). Trimming took off 7 bases at V and 1 base at J, with 11 bases between the two ends. The germline CDR1 and CDR2 sequences are SQVTM and ANQGSEA. The CDR3 totals 13 residues. The CDR3 DNA reads TGCAGCGCGGTACAGGGAAGCAATCAGCCCCAGCATTTT. This sequence encodes CSAVQGSNQPQHF.

This clonotype was recorded many times. The chain couples TRBV4-2 to TRBJ2-3, with 9 bases that match TRBD1. The length of the CDR3 is 17 residues. Per germline, CDR1 LGHNA and CDR2 YNFKEQ. Germline trimming cut 2 bases from V and 4 bases from J; bases unmatched to any gene: 10. For the CDR3, the DNA is TGTGCCAGCAGCCAATATCTGACAGGGGGGGGCGCAGATACGCAGTATTTT. Encoded protein: CASSQYLTGGGADTQYF.

The V and J genes are TRBV7-9 and TRBJ2-7; 8 nucleotides line up with TRBD1. Trimming removed 9 bases from V and 6 bases from J; junction bases left unmatched: 10. The germline V gene has CDR1 SEHNR and CDR2 FQNEAQ (reference sequence). This CDR3 is 13 amino acids long. The CDR3 bases are TGTGCCAGTTGCCGGACAGGGATTGGCGAGCAGTACTTC. Its protein product is CASCRTGIGEQYF.

The chain uses TRBV7-9 and TRBJ1-1; TRBD1 matches 7 bases. The CDR3 has 14 amino acids. The V gene's germline CDR1 is SEHNR and CDR2 FQNEAQ (reference sequence). V lost 4 bases to trimming and J lost 5 bases; unmatched junction nucleotides: 7. DNA for the CDR3: TGTGCCAGCAGCTCGCCAGGGGGAATGACTGAAGCTTTCTTT. As protein: CASSSPGGMTEAFF.

This clonotype has a handful of counts. The chain links TRBV6-2 or TRBV6-3 to TRBJ1-6; D not certain. V dropped 8 bases and J dropped 2 bases, with 19 bases sitting between them. Germline CDR1 reads MNHEY; CDR2 reads SVGEGT. The CDR3 consists of 17 residues. Here the CDR3 DNA reads TGTGCCAGCCGAGCTTCCCTGGGAAACACCTATAATTCACCCCTCCACTTT. This gives the protein CASRASLGNTYNSPLHF.